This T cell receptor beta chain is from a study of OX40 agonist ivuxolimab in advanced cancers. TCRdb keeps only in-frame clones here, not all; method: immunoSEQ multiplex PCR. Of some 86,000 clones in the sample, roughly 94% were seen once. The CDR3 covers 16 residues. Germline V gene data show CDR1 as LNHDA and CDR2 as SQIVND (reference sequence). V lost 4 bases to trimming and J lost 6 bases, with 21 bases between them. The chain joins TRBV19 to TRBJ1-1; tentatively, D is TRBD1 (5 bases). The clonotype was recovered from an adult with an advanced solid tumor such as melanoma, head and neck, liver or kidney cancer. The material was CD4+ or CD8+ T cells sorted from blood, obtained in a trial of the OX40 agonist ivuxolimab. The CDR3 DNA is TGTGCCAGTAGTACCAATTTCGGGCAGGGTATCTCTGAAGCTTTCTTT. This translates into CASSTNFGQGISEAFF.